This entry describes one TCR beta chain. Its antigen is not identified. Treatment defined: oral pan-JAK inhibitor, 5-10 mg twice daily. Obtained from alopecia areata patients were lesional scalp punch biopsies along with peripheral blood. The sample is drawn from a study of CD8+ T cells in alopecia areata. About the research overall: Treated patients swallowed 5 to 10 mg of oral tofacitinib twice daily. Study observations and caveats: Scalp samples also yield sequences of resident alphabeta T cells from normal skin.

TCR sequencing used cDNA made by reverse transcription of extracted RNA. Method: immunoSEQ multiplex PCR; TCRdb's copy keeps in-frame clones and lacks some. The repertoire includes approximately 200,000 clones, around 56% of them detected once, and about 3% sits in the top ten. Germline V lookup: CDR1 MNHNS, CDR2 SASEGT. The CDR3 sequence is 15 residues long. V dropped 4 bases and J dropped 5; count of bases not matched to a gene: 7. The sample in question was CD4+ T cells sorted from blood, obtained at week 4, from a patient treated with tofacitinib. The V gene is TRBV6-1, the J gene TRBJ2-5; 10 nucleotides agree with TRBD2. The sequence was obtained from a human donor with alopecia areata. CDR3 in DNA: TGTGCCAGCAGTGCCACTAGCGGGGCCTTGGAGACCCAGTACTTC. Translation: CASSATSGALETQYF.